One sample yielded the 26 T cell receptor beta chains listed below, sequenced in a study of blood T cells in healthy people across ages (dated by TCRdb to between 2014 and 2016). Libraries were built with 5' RACE. TCRdb shows the sequencer as Illumina HiSeq 2500. A second PCR of about 6 to 12 cycles was run with a J-beta primer mix and a sample-barcoded 5' primer. TCRdb itself trimmed the public reads at Q25 with fastp, ran MiXCR and retained productive beta chains. For every CDR3 protein sequence, its rows merge into one entry that carries the most common genes and DNA. The sample table shows 730,000 or so distinct CDR3 sequences, and around 40% are seen once. The ten most abundant clones make up 20% to 25% of the sample. What was sequenced was blood. The receptors were gathered from a woman between 55 and 75 years old in good health.

The chain has TRBV5-1 and TRBJ1-1; TRBD1 aligns across 8 bases. Germline-derived CDR1 and CDR2 are SGHRS and YFSETQ. The CDR3 is 14 amino acids. V was pared by 4 bases and J by 11 bases, with 13 bases of the junction left unmatched. The DNA of the CDR3 is TGCGCCAGCAGCGCCACCGGGACAGGCGTGGAGGCTTTCTTT. This gives the protein CASSATGTGVEAFF.

This clonotype was seen only once. This chain joins TRBV29-1 and TRBJ1-2; D ambiguous. Germline loops: CDR1 SQVTM, CDR2 ANQGSEA. The CDR3 is 11 amino acids. Trimming pared 8 bases from V and 8 bases from J, leaving 15 bases between. This chain's CDR3 is CSFQSRRGYTF. CDR3 nucleotides: TGCAGCTTCCAGAGTCGGAGGGGCTACACCTTC.

This rearrangement joins TRBV6-2 or TRBV6-3 to TRBJ2-7; weak D call: TRBD2 (6 bases). The germline V gene has CDR1 MNHEY and CDR2 SVGEGT. The CDR3 has 17 amino acids. Deletions cut 5 bases from V and 1 base from J, with 21 bases between. This CDR3 reads CASSGTGTGGKSYEQYF. CDR3 nucleotide sequence: TGTGCCAGCAGTGGAACCGGGACTGGCGGGAAGTCCTACGAGCAGTACTTC.

This clonotype was recorded many times. The rearrangement links TRBV29-1 to TRBJ2-1, with D perhaps matching TRBD1 or TRBD2 (6 bases each). TRBJ2-7 explains the end of the DNA better; the J call may be wrong. Germline V gene sequence: CDR1 SQVTM, CDR2 ANQGSEA. The CDR3 is 14 residues long. CDR3 sequence (DNA): TGCAGCGTTGCGGGGGCTTCGACCTACAATGAGCAGTACTTC. As protein: CSVAGASTYNEQYF.

The chain couples TRBV12-3 or TRBV12-4 to TRBJ2-2; 12 bases fit TRBD1. This CDR3 has 18 amino acids. Germline trimming cut 5 bases from V and 1 base from J; bases unmatched to any gene: 8. CDR3 sequence reads: CASSGVRDRGLNTGELFF. DNA for the CDR3: TGTGCCAGCAGTGGCGTACGGGACAGGGGGCTGAACACCGGGGAGCTGTTTTTT.

The chain employs TRBV6-5 and TRBJ2-7, with D perhaps TRBD2 (5 bases). This CDR3 is 15 amino acids long. V was trimmed by 2 bases and J by 3 bases, leaving 14 bases between them. Per the germline V gene, CDR1 is MNHEY and CDR2 is SVGAGI. The CDR3 DNA reads as TGTGCCAGCAGTTACCAACAAGACCGGGACTACGAGCAGTACTTC. Translated: CASSYQQDRDYEQYF.

This clonotype occurred a few times. The chain combines TRBV7-8 with TRBJ2-7; D is unclear. The CDR3 extends over 11 amino acids. Trimming cost V 5 bases and J 7 bases, with 9 bases left between them. Germline values: CDR1 SGHVS, CDR2 FQNEAQ. CDR3 sequence reads: CASSQILEQYF. As DNA, the CDR3 is TGTGCCAGCAGCCAAATACTGGAGCAGTACTTC.

The rearrangement links TRBV3-1 to TRBJ1-2, with TRBD1 matching 10 bases. V gave up 5 bases and J gave up 4 bases; unmatched junction bases: 7. The CDR3 runs 15 residues. Germline V CDR1 and CDR2: LGHDT, YNNKEL (reference sequence). CDR3 DNA: TGTGCCAGCAGCAAAGGGACAGGGGCCACCTATGGCTACACCTTC. Translating gives CASSKGTGATYGYTF.

This clonotype was observed a handful of times. This chain uses TRBV6-5 with TRBJ2-3; 10 bases are shared with TRBD1. This CDR3 region has 15 residues. V was clipped by 5 bases and J by 4 bases; unmatched bases: 6. Germline assignment: CDR1 MNHEY and CDR2 SVGAGI. CDR3 protein: CASSLLGTGADTQYF. The CDR3, as DNA: TGTGCCAGCAGTCTCCTAGGGACAGGGGCAGATACGCAGTATTTT.

This clonotype was counted between two and nine times. This chain links TRBV11-2 with TRBJ2-5; D is unclear. Germline CDR1 SGHAT, CDR2 FQNNGV. Trimming took off 0 bases at V and 1 base at J, with 18 bases between the two ends. CDR3 length: 18 residues. CDR3 nucleotide sequence: TGTGCCAGCAGCTTAGATCGGCTAGAGTGGCGGTTCCAAGAGACCCAGTACTTC. Translated, it gives CASSLDRLEWRFQETQYF.

The chain combines TRBV29-1 with TRBJ1-2; 8 bases line up with TRBD1. The ends lost 7 bases at V and 3 bases at J; junction bases unmatched: 7. This CDR3 is built from 13 residues. Germline V gives CDR1 SQVTM, CDR2 ANQGSEA. CDR3 sequence: CSAADREDYGYTF. CDR3 nucleotides: TGCAGCGCTGCGGACAGGGAGGACTATGGCTACACCTTC.

This clonotype has just a few counts. The V gene is TRBV3-1, the J gene TRBJ1-1; 8 nucleotides line up with TRBD1. The germline CDR1 and CDR2 sequences are LGHDT and YNNKEL (reference sequence). The CDR3 extends over 14 amino acids. The V gene end was trimmed by 6 bases and the J gene end by 1 base; junction bases not matched to a gene: 4. The CDR3 loop is CASSYGQGNTEAFF. CDR3 sequence (DNA): TGTGCCAGCAGTTACGGACAGGGGAACACTGAAGCTTTCTTT.

The V and J genes are TRBV6-5 and TRBJ2-7; the match to TRBD2 covers 12 bases. Losses at the gene ends were 2 bases for V and 3 bases for J; bases not matched to a gene: 5. Per germline, CDR1 MNHEY and CDR2 SVGAGI. The CDR3 is 16 residues long. The CDR3 DNA is TGTGCCAGCAGTTACGATAGGACTAGCGGGATCTACGAGCAGTACTTC. It codes for CASSYDRTSGIYEQYF.

This clonotype has just a few counts. This chain connects TRBV25-1 to TRBJ1-2, with a weak D call TRBD1 (5 bases). V was clipped by 0 bases and J by 8 bases, with 16 bases between them. This CDR3 is 15 amino acids long. Germline-derived CDR1 and CDR2 are MGHDK and SYGVNS. The CDR3 reads CASSEYSARGRGYTF. DNA for the CDR3: TGTGCCAGCAGTGAATATAGCGCGAGGGGCCGCGGCTACACCTTC.

The rearrangement joins TRBV9 to TRBJ2-7; tentatively, D is TRBD1 (7 bases). TRBJ2-5 matches the DNA end more closely, so the J call is doubtful. The germline V gene encodes CDR1 SGDLS and CDR2 YYNGEE. There are 16 residues in the CDR3. CDR3 sequence: CASSSAGQRVRETQYF. DNA of the CDR3: TGTGCCAGCAGCTCCGCGGGACAGAGGGTGAGAGAGACCCAGTACTTC.

This clonotype was seen a few times. V usage is TRBV3-1 and J usage is TRBJ2-3, with D uncertain. Deletions cut 5 bases from V and 4 bases from J, with 10 bases between. This CDR3 is 13 amino acids long. The V gene's germline CDR1 is LGHDT and CDR2 YNNKEL (reference sequence). CDR3 amino acids: CASSRIQPDTQYF. The CDR3 bases are TGTGCCAGCAGCAGAATCCAACCAGATACGCAGTATTTT.

As concerns this clonotype: A much bigger clone sits one base away, suggesting this may be a read error. The rearrangement links TRBV20-1 to TRBJ2-5, with D possibly being TRBD1 (6 bases). The CDR3 loop spans 14 amino acids. Looked up from germline, CDR1 is DFQATT and CDR2 is SNEGSKA (reference sequence). V lost 3 bases and J lost 11, with 22 bases in between. The CDR3 region is CSARLGTLYNEQYF. In nucleotides, the CDR3 is TGCAGTGCTAGGCTCGGGACACTTTACAATGAGCAGTACTTC.

The chain uses TRBV5-1 and TRBJ1-2, with D possibly being TRBD1 (6 bases). V lost 3 bases to trimming and J lost 4 bases, with 10 bases between them. This CDR3 region has 13 residues. Germline CDR1 and CDR2: SGHRS and YFSETQ. The CDR3, as DNA: TGCGCCAGCAGCTGGGTACAGGGCTATGGCTACACCTTC. Its protein product is CASSWVQGYGYTF.

This clonotype occurred once. This may be a read error, as it is one base from a much larger clone. The missing conserved phenylalanine or tryptophan at the end of this CDR3 makes a read error likely. The chain couples TRBV6-5 to TRBJ2-5; D is ambiguous. The CDR3 runs 15 residues. Germline CDR1 MNHEY, CDR2 SVGAGI. V lost 0 bases and J 7 bases, leaving 15 bases between the germline ends. The CDR3 protein is CASSYSMYTPTTQYL. DNA for the CDR3: TGTGCCAGCAGTTACTCGATGTACACCCCAACGACCCAGTACCTC.

The chain couples TRBV2 to TRBJ1-4; 8 bases map to TRBD1. The CDR3 loop spans 15 amino acids. After removal of 3 bases from V and 8 bases from J, the junction contained 8 bases not matched to a gene. Germline-derived CDR1 and CDR2 are SNHLY and FYNNEI. CDR3 loop: CASSEVQGAREKLFF. CDR3 in DNA: TGTGCCAGCAGTGAGGTCCAGGGGGCGAGAGAAAAACTGTTTTTT.

The chain links TRBV5-1 to TRBJ2-3; the D gene is possibly TRBD1 (5 bases). The V gene's germline CDR1 is SGHRS and CDR2 YFSETQ. The V gene lost 1 base and the J gene lost 0 bases, with 6 bases spanning the gap. This CDR3 is built from 14 residues. The CDR3, as DNA: TGCGCCAGCAGCTTGAGACAGAGCACAGATACGCAGTATTTT. Translation: CASSLRQSTDTQYF.

The genes are TRBV7-2 and TRBJ1-1; 8 bases are a match to TRBD1. CDR3 length: 16 residues. V was pared by 5 bases and J by 1 base, with 9 bases of the junction left unmatched. The germline CDR1 and CDR2 sequences are SGHTA and FQGNSA. CDR3 DNA sequence: TGTGCCAGCAGCCTTCAGACAGGGGTTGGGAACACTGAAGCTTTCTTT. As protein: CASSLQTGVGNTEAFF.

This clonotype has just a few counts. The chain uses TRBV27 and TRBJ2-4; 8 bases line up with TRBD2. V gave up 4 bases and J gave up 7 bases; unmatched junction bases: 3. Germline CDR1 is MNHEY and CDR2 is SMNVEV (reference sequence). This CDR3 is built from 13 residues. DNA for the CDR3: TGTGCCAGCAGTTCTGCTAGCGGGAACATTCAGTACTTC. Amino acid sequence: CASSSASGNIQYF.

This clonotype was recorded at least ten times. The gene calls are TRBV20-1 and TRBJ2-1; unclear D gene. Trimming removed 0 bases at V and 4 bases at J, with 10 bases between. The CDR3 is made up of 14 amino acids. Germline CDR1 DFQATT, CDR2 SNEGSKA (reference sequence). The CDR3 DNA is TGCAGTGCTAGAGATTTGAGCCGTTACAATGAGCAGTTCTTC. Encoded protein: CSARDLSRYNEQFF.

This clonotype was counted ten times or more. The CDR3 spells CASSLAGGHSYEQYF. DNA of the CDR3: TGCGCCAGCAGCTTGGCCGGGGGACATTCCTACGAGCAGTACTTC. V and J are TRBV5-1 and TRBJ2-7; D is tentatively TRBD1 or TRBD2 (6 bases each). CDR1 is SGHRS and CDR2 is YFSETQ in the germline V gene. The V and J ends lost 0 bases and 1 base respectively, with 11 bases between them. There are 15 residues in the CDR3. Together with reference TRBV5-1 and TRBJ2-7, the CDR3 gives the full variable domain: KAGVTQTPRYLIKTRGQQVTLSCSPISGHRSVSWYQQTPGQGLQFLFEYFSETQRNKGNFPGRFSGRQFSNSRSEMNVSTLELGDSALYLCASSLAGGHSYEQYFGPGTRLTVT.

The rearrangement joins TRBV6-5 to TRBJ2-7, with TRBD1 as a possible D gene (5 bases). Germline V gives CDR1 MNHEY, CDR2 SVGAGI. The V and J ends lost 2 bases and 1 base respectively, with 12 bases between them. This CDR3 has 15 residues. The chain's CDR3 is CASSYDRTTSYEQYF. The CDR3 nucleotides are TGTGCCAGCAGTTACGATAGGACAACATCCTACGAGCAGTACTTC.